A selection of T cell receptor beta chains follows, all from one sample in a study of shared clonotypes between healthy human individuals. Repertoires were generated with immunoSEQ multiplex PCR, while TCRdb's copy carries only in-frame clones and drops some. The sample includes around 750,000 clones, about 74% of them seen just once. The sequencing sample was made of memory CD4+ T cells sorted from blood. The receptors derive from a woman aged 25 to 45 in good health. CDR3s include the opening cysteine and the closing phenylalanine or tryptophan. Each record gives: J gene, V gene, D gene, clone size, CDR3 protein, CDR3 DNA. The D gene is left open where the match is weak. Clone sizes are given selectively: once, few, many, or a class where the clone is expanded.

>TRBJ2-1|TRBV28|TRBD1|many
CASSSGQNNEQFF
TGTGCCAGCAGCTCGGGACAGAACAATGAGCAGTTCTTC
>TRBJ2-6|TRBV9|-|once
CASSVAQSSGANVLTF
TGTGCCAGCAGCGTAGCTCAGAGCTCTGGGGCCAACGTCCTGACTTTC
>TRBJ2-1|TRBV10-2|TRBD2|-
CASSQHSGRLDNEQFF
TGCGCCAGCAGCCAACATAGCGGGAGATTGGACAATGAGCAGTTCTTC
>TRBJ1-4|TRBV6-6|-|-
CASTPQRGKLFF
TGTGCCAGCACCCCACAGCGGGGAAAACTGTTTTTT
>TRBJ2-7|TRBV27|-|-
CASSRDSSYEQYF
TGTGCCAGCAGTCGGGACTCTTCCTACGAGCAGTACTTC
>TRBJ2-1|TRBV10-3|-|-
CAIQQGFQYNEQFF
TGTGCCATACAACAGGGATTTCAGTACAATGAGCAGTTCTTC
>TRBJ2-7|TRBV2|-|-
CASRDPPDARSYEQYF
TGTGCCAGCAGGGACCCCCCCGACGCGAGATCCTACGAGCAGTACTTC
>TRBJ1-2|TRBV4-1|-|few
CASRSRDGPRGLGYTF
TGCGCCAGCAGATCTAGGGACGGACCCAGGGGTCTTGGCTACACCTTC
>TRBJ1-5|TRBV28|-|few
CASSLGGRIDQPQHF
TGTGCCAGCAGTTTGGGGGGCCGAATTGATCAGCCCCAGCATTTT
>TRBJ2-1|TRBV5-6|TRBD2|few
CASSLSRAGPYNEQFF
TGTGCCAGCAGCTTATCCCGAGCGGGACCCTACAATGAGCAGTTCTTC
>TRBJ2-1|TRBV6-4|-|-
CASRATHSVGEQFF
TGTGCCAGCAGGGCAACCCACAGTGTCGGTGAGCAGTTCTTC
>TRBJ2-3|TRBV5-1|TRBD1|few
CASFRTGRTDTQYF
TGCGCCAGCTTCCGGACAGGCCGCACAGATACGCAGTATTTT
>TRBJ2-2|TRBV19|-|-
CASSPYRAGPGELFF
TGTGCCAGCTCTCCTTACCGGGCAGGCCCCGGGGAGCTGTTTTTT
>TRBJ2-2|TRBV7-2|TRBD2|-
CASSLSLAGGIGELFF
TGTGCCAGCAGCTTAAGTCTAGCGGGTGGAATCGGGGAGCTGTTTTTT
>TRBJ2-1|TRBV7-9|TRBD2|-
CASSLMSWGGREYNEQFF
TGTGCCAGCAGCTTAATGTCATGGGGTGGGAGGGAGTACAATGAGCAGTTCTTC
>TRBJ2-1|TRBV27|-|-
CASRDFEVGEQFF
TGTGCCAGCAGGGATTTCGAAGTGGGTGAGCAGTTCTTC
>TRBJ2-3|TRBV28|-|few
CASRNWVTDTQYF
TGTGCCAGCAGGAATTGGGTCACAGATACGCAGTATTTT
>TRBJ2-7|TRBV2|-|few
CASSAGFAYEQYF
TGTGCCAGCAGTGCAGGTTTTGCCTACGAGCAGTACTTC
>TRBJ1-5|TRBV28|TRBD1|-
CASSEQGLGSQPQHF
TGTGCCAGCAGTGAACAGGGGTTAGGGAGTCAGCCCCAGCATTTT
>TRBJ2-1|TRBV28|-|-
CASSLRTGIEQFF
TGTGCCAGCAGTTTGCGCACAGGGATCGAGCAGTTCTTC
>TRBJ1-1|TRBV29-1|-|-
CSVQGYRAEAFF
TGCAGCGTTCAGGGTTATAGGGCTGAAGCTTTCTTT
>TRBJ2-7|TRBV6-6|TRBD1|-
CASSYGQGRAYEQYF
TGTGCCAGCAGTTACGGACAGGGGAGGGCCTACGAGCAGTACTTC
>TRBJ2-3|TRBV6-1|TRBD1|-
CASRTTGNADTQYF
TGTGCCAGCAGAACGACAGGGAATGCAGATACGCAGTATTTT
>TRBJ1-1|TRBV5-1|-|-
CASSLVFDGSEAFF
TGCGCCAGCAGCTTGGTGTTCGACGGAAGTGAAGCTTTCTTT
>TRBJ2-7|TRBV28|TRBD2|-
CASSPPSASGNYEQYF
TGTGCCAGCAGTCCCCCTTCGGCTAGCGGGAACTACGAGCAGTACTTC
>TRBJ2-1|TRBV5-1|-|-
CASSLGASSSYNEQFF
TGCGCCAGCAGCTTAGGAGCCTCTAGCTCCTACAATGAGCAGTTCTTC
>TRBJ2-3|TRBV7-3|TRBD1|-
CASSLAEGAEDTQYF
TGTGCCAGCAGCTTAGCCGAGGGGGCGGAAGATACGCAGTATTTT
>TRBJ2-1|TRBV7-2|TRBD1|-
CASSPQAGGRNEQFF
TGTGCCAGCAGCCCCCAGGCAGGGGGAAGGAATGAGCAGTTCTTC
>TRBJ2-7|TRBV6-5|TRBD2|-
CASSYSAGVGYEQYF
TGTGCCAGCAGTTACTCGGCGGGAGTCGGCTACGAGCAGTACTTC
>TRBJ1-1|TRBV19|TRBD1|few
CASSQTGNGDTEAFF
TGTGCCAGTAGCCAGACAGGGAATGGGGACACTGAAGCTTTCTTT
>TRBJ2-4|TRBV4-1|TRBD2|-
CASSRGGAKNIQYF
TGCGCCAGCAGCCGGGGGGGGGCCAAAAACATTCAGTACTTC
>TRBJ1-3|TRBV28|-|few
CASSLTEGNTIYF
TGTGCCAGCAGTTTGACAGAAGGAAACACCATATATTTT
>TRBJ2-7|TRBV7-2|-|-
CASSLSLGLSVYEQYF
TGTGCCAGCAGCTTATCTCTGGGCCTTTCGGTCTACGAGCAGTACTTC
>TRBJ2-3|TRBV5-1|-|-
CASSLPQGARGTQYF
TGCGCCAGCAGCTTGCCCCAGGGAGCAAGAGGTACGCAGTATTTT
>TRBJ1-1|TRBV28|-|-
CASSLVGANTRVNTEAFF
TGTGCCAGCAGTTTAGTTGGCGCCAACACCAGGGTGAACACTGAAGCTTTCTTT
>TRBJ2-7|TRBV6-1|-|-
CASRPGTTDSYEQYF
TGTGCCAGCAGGCCGGGGACCACGGACTCCTACGAGCAGTACTTC
>TRBJ1-2|TRBV2|TRBD1|-
CASSGGTGGYGYTF
TGTGCCAGCAGCGGGGGGACAGGGGGGTATGGCTACACCTTC
>TRBJ2-6|TRBV28|-|-
CASSPPPSGSFLSGANVLTF
TGTGCCAGCAGTCCACCCCCCAGCGGGTCATTCCTCTCTGGGGCCAACGTCCTGACTTTC
>TRBJ1-1|TRBV9|TRBD1|-
CASSTGTGEKAFF
TGTGCCAGCAGCACCGGGACAGGGGAAAAAGCTTTCTTT
>TRBJ2-1|TRBV5-1|TRBD2|-
CASSPGTSGNNEQFF
TGCGCCAGCAGCCCCGGGACTAGCGGTAACAATGAGCAGTTCTTC
>TRBJ2-7|TRBV5-1|-|few
CASSSLAPATSSYEQYF
TGCGCCAGCAGCTCCCTGGCGCCAGCGACAAGCTCCTACGAGCAGTACTTC
>TRBJ1-2|TRBV19|-|-
CASSIVSSTNYGYTF
TGTGCCAGTAGTATAGTTTCTTCCACTAACTATGGCTACACCTTC
>TRBJ2-7|TRBV4-1|TRBD2|many
CASSRGLAGPSSYEQYF
TGCGCCAGCAGCCGGGGACTAGCGGGCCCGAGCTCCTACGAGCAGTACTTC
>TRBJ1-2|TRBV6-4|-|-
CASTRTGEGTYTF
TGTGCCAGCACTCGAACTGGGGAGGGGACCTACACCTTC
>TRBJ2-1|TRBV28|TRBD2|-
CASSLRREDSSYNEQFF
TGTGCCAGCAGTTTGCGGCGGGAGGATAGCTCCTACAATGAGCAGTTCTTC
>TRBJ1-4|TRBV27|-|-
CASSSTGPGEKLFF
TGTGCCAGCAGTTCCACAGGCCCGGGTGAAAAACTGTTTTTT
>TRBJ2-2|TRBV11-3|-|-
CASSLTGTGELFF
TGTGCCAGCAGCTTAACCGGGACCGGGGAGCTGTTTTTT
>TRBJ1-2|TRBV5-6|-|-
CASGAAGAGLNYGYTF
TGTGCCAGCGGAGCTGCGGGCGCGGGTCTTAACTATGGCTACACCTTC
>TRBJ1-1|TRBV5-1|-|-
CASSLKGDTEAFF
TGCGCCAGCAGCTTGAAGGGGGACACTGAAGCTTTCTTT
>TRBJ2-1|TRBV13|TRBD1|-
CASSLRRQGVYNEQFF
TGTGCCAGCAGCCTCCGGAGGCAGGGGGTCTACAATGAGCAGTTCTTC
>TRBJ1-4|TRBV7-6|-|-
CASSLRGLDEKLFF
TGTGCCAGCAGCTTGCGGGGCTTAGATGAAAAACTGTTTTTT
>TRBJ2-7|TRBV7-7|-|few
CASSPAPGVYEQYF
TGTGCCAGCAGCCCTGCCCCGGGAGTGTACGAGCAGTACTTC
>TRBJ2-7|TRBV18|TRBD2|-
CASSPPSGGPYEQYF
TGTGCCAGCTCACCACCGAGCGGGGGGCCCTACGAGCAGTACTTC